The 25 T cell receptor beta chains listed next were all sequenced from one sample in a study of vaccination and CD4 T cells after COVID-19. The treatment is: roughly 11-day PBMC culture with coronavirus spike peptide pools or control peptides (ViraFEST assay). Oncomine TCR Beta short-read sequencing was applied to DNA from cultured CD4+ T cells. One entry per CDR3 protein, called by TCRdb with MiXCR from the PCR reads. The sample has just over 20,000 distinct CDR3 sequences, roughly 70% seen once. These receptors are not linked to any known antigen. Sequenced: CD4+ T cells from blood, cultured in vitro. The receptors derive from a human donor who had recovered from COVID-19.

The sample holds a few counts of this clonotype. The chain's CDR3 is CASSYWGTSGRAPYEQYF. CDR3 DNA: TGTGCCAGCAGTTACTGGGGGACTAGCGGGAGGGCACCCTACGAGCAGTACTTC. This chain joins TRBV6-2 or TRBV6-3 and TRBJ2-7; the match to TRBD2 covers 16 bases. CDR3 length: 18 amino acids. Germline values: CDR1 MNHEY, CDR2 SVGEGT. J was trimmed by 2 bases and V by 1 base; bases with no gene match: 5.

J is TRBJ2-5 and V is TRBV24-1; tentatively, D is TRBD1 (6 bases). In germline, CDR1 is KGHDR, CDR2 SFDVKD. This CDR3 is 13 amino acids long. The V and J ends lost 3 bases and 11 bases respectively, with 15 bases between them. The CDR3 DNA is TGTGCCACCAGTGATAGTAAGACCAGGGGTCAGTACTTC. Translating gives CATSDSKTRGQYF.

The rearrangement uses TRBV7-3 and TRBJ1-1; D gene unclear. This CDR3 spans 16 amino acids. The germline V gene has CDR1 SGHTA and CDR2 FQGTGA. V gave up 4 bases and J gave up 0 bases, with 15 bases separating them. CDR3 nucleotide sequence: TGTGCCAGCAGCTACAACACGGGAGGCATGAACACTGAAGCTTTCTTT. Translating gives CASSYNTGGMNTEAFF.

The genes are TRBV29-1 and TRBJ1-3; perhaps TRBD1 as D (6 bases). Germline CDR1 reads SQVTM; CDR2 reads ANQGSEA. The CDR3 sequence is 15 residues long. V shed 3 bases and J shed 4 bases, with 16 bases lying between them. CDR3 in amino acids: CSVEPARGAGNTIYF. CDR3 bases: TGCAGCGTTGAGCCAGCACGGGGGGCCGGAAACACCATATATTTT.

The V call is TRBV18, the J call TRBJ1-1; D is unclear. The CDR3 sequence is 14 residues long. CDR1 and CDR2 (germline): KGHSH, LQKENI. V was pared by 3 bases and J by 2 bases, with 10 bases between. The CDR3 DNA sequence: TGTGCCAGCTCACCGGCATTGGGAAACACTGAAGCTTTCTTT. Translated: CASSPALGNTEAFF. Together with reference TRBV18 and TRBJ1-1, the CDR3 gives the full variable domain: NAGVMQNPRHLVRRRGQEARLRCSPMKGHSHVYWYRQLPEEGLKFMVYLQKENIIDESGMPKERFSAEFPKEGPSILRIQQVVRGDSAAYFCASSPALGNTEAFFGQGTRLTVV.

The chain is built from TRBV20-1 and TRBJ1-2; 7 bases align to TRBD1. V was pared by 0 bases and J by 7 bases, with 8 bases of the junction left unmatched. Germline assignment: CDR1 DFQATT and CDR2 SNEGSKA (reference sequence). The CDR3 covers 14 residues. This chain's CDR3 is CSARDQEGARGYTF. DNA for the CDR3: TGCAGTGCTAGAGATCAAGAGGGGGCGCGTGGCTACACCTTC.

By proportion, this clonotype is medium-sized. The rearrangement uses TRBV20-1 and TRBJ1-3; perhaps TRBD1 as D (6 bases). V lost 0 bases and J lost 0, with 9 bases in between. CDR1 and CDR2 (germline): DFQATT, SNEGSKA (reference sequence). This CDR3 contains 15 residues. CDR3 nucleotide sequence: TGCAGTGCTAGAGATGCGGACAGCTCTGGAAACACCATATATTTT. This sequence encodes CSARDADSSGNTIYF.

The CDR3 is CASSLVASILVYQPQHF. CDR3 DNA: TGCGCCAGCAGCCTAGTGGCGTCTATCTTAGTTTATCAGCCCCAGCATTTT. The V gene is TRBV4-1, the J gene TRBJ1-5, with unresolved D. The CDR3 totals 17 residues. Trimming removed 4 bases at V and 5 bases at J, with 21 bases between. The V gene's germline CDR1 is MGHRA and CDR2 YSYEKL.

This chain joins TRBV6-1 and TRBJ1-1; D gene unclear. The germline CDR1 and CDR2 sequences are MNHNS and SASEGT. This CDR3 is built from 14 residues. V was pared by 6 bases and J by 2 bases, with 13 bases between. The CDR3 here is CASRLTDRNTEAFF. The CDR3 DNA follows: TGTGCCAGCAGACTGACGGACCGAAACACTGAAGCTTTCTTT.

The V call is TRBV7-8, the J call TRBJ2-3; D is possibly TRBD1 or TRBD2 (5 bases each). This CDR3 spans 18 amino acids. Germline CDR1 is SGHVS and CDR2 is FQNEAQ. Trimming cost V 4 bases and J 0 bases, with 20 bases left between them. CDR3 DNA: TGTGCCAGCAGCTCAATAGCAGAGGGGTTTATTAGCACAGATACGCAGTATTTT. Encoded protein: CASSSIAEGFISTDTQYF.

The V gene is TRBV20-1, the J gene TRBJ2-7; 8 bases match TRBD1. The length of the CDR3 is 14 residues. V was pared by 3 bases and J by 4 bases, with 8 bases of the junction left unmatched. Germline values: CDR1 DFQATT, CDR2 SNEGSKA (reference sequence). In nucleotides, the CDR3 is TGCAGTGCTAGTAGACAGGGGAATAGGTACGAGCAGTACTTC. Protein sequence: CSASRQGNRYEQYF.

The gene calls are TRBV6-1 and TRBJ1-4; D gene unclear. Germline V lookup: CDR1 MNHNS, CDR2 SASEGT. The CDR3 runs to 12 residues. V gave up 3 bases and J gave up 8 bases, with 7 bases separating them. CDR3 DNA sequence: TGTGCCAGCAGTGATTTGGTAGAAAAACTGTTTTTT. Translated, it gives CASSDLVEKLFF.

The chain carries TRBV6-1 and TRBJ1-5; perhaps TRBD1 as D (6 bases). The V and J ends lost 6 bases and 7 bases respectively, with 16 bases between them. This CDR3 contains 14 residues. The germline V gene encodes CDR1 MNHNS and CDR2 SASEGT. CDR3: CASRALQGNQPQHF. The CDR3 DNA sequence: TGTGCCAGCAGAGCCCTACAGGGAAACCAGCCCCAGCATTTT.

On this clonotype: One end of the junction fails to match germline, which may point to a read error. This chain uses TRBV29-1 with TRBJ1-1, with D hard to call. This CDR3 is built from 9 residues. Germline V gene sequence: CDR1 SQVTM, CDR2 ANQGSEA. CDR3 sequence: CSVDPGRTF. The CDR3 DNA reads as TGCAGCGTTGACCCCGGCCGCACCTTT.

This clonotype was counted between two and nine times. An end of the junction differs from the germline gene, which may be a read error. The V gene is TRBV7-2, the J gene TRBJ1-5; D possibly corresponds to TRBD1 (6 bases). Germline V gene data show CDR1 as SGHTA and CDR2 as FQGNSA. This CDR3 is 15 amino acids long. CDR3 sequence: CASSLGARGNQPQHF. Written as DNA, the CDR3 is TGTGCCAGCAGCTTAGGGGCCAGGGGCAACCAGCCCCAGCATTTT.

This sequence joins TRBV18 and TRBJ2-5, with a tentative D call TRBD1 (5 bases). Trimming cost V 6 bases and J 2 bases, with 10 bases left between them. The CDR3 length is 13 residues. Germline CDR1 reads KGHSH; CDR2 reads LQKENI. Here the CDR3 DNA reads TGTGCCAGCTCCCGGACAACACAAGAGACCCAGTACTTC. As protein: CASSRTTQETQYF. Full variable domain (missing parts from reference TRBV18 and TRBJ2-5): NAGVMQNPRHLVRRRGQEARLRCSPMKGHSHVYWYRQLPEEGLKFMVYLQKENIIDESGMPKERFSAEFPKEGPSILRIQQVVRGDSAAYFCASSRTTQETQYFGPGTRLLVL.

The V call is TRBV19, the J call TRBJ2-3; TRBD1 might be the D (6 bases). This CDR3 region has 14 residues. Germline V gives CDR1 LNHDA, CDR2 SQIVND (reference sequence). Trimming shortened V by 8 bases and J by 5 bases, and 17 bases separated the two germline ends. The CDR3 spells CASGEGEFRDTQYF. The CDR3 bases are TGTGCCAGTGGAGAGGGGGAGTTTAGAGATACGCAGTATTTT.

The chain couples TRBV10-3 to TRBJ1-2, with D possibly being TRBD1 (5 bases). Looked up from germline, CDR1 is ENHRY and CDR2 is SYGVKD. V was cut by 4 bases and J by 4 bases, with 10 bases left in between. This CDR3 comprises 13 residues. CDR3 in DNA: TGTGCCATCAGTGGAGGGCAGGGCTATGGCTACACCTTC. This translates into CAISGGQGYGYTF.

The V and J genes are TRBV27 and TRBJ2-7; the D is unclear. Deletions cut 2 bases from V and 0 bases from J, with 2 bases between. This CDR3 spans 12 amino acids. Germline loops: CDR1 MNHEY, CDR2 SMNVEV (reference sequence). The CDR3 here is CASSLPSYEQYF. Written as DNA, the CDR3 is TGTGCCAGCAGTTTACCCTCCTACGAGCAGTACTTC.

The table lists this clonotype with a few counts. The V and J genes are TRBV20-1 and TRBJ2-7; 7 bases align to TRBD2. The V and J ends lost 1 base and 3 bases, in that order; junction bases with no gene match: 18. CDR1 is DFQATT and CDR2 is SNEGSKA in the germline V gene (reference sequence). The CDR3 loop spans 18 amino acids. The DNA of the CDR3 is TGCAGTGCTAGAGGCCAGGTGATGGGAGGGCCGATTCACTACGAGCAGTACTTC. Amino acids: CSARGQVMGGPIHYEQYF.

This clonotype turned up a few times. The CDR3 here is CSAYEYGYTF. CDR3 in DNA: TGCAGTGCTTACGAATATGGCTACACCTTC. The chain is built from TRBV20-1 and TRBJ1-2; D is unclear. V was pared by 5 bases and J by 5 bases, with 6 bases between. The length of the CDR3 is 10 residues. CDR1 DFQATT and CDR2 SNEGSKA come from the germline V gene (reference sequence).

CDR3 DNA sequence: TGTGCCACCAGCAGAGGCCGGGGGGAGCTGTTTTTT. Translated, it gives CATSRGRGELFF. The chain joins TRBV15 to TRBJ1-4, with D unclear. TRBJ2-2 explains the end of the DNA better; the J call may be wrong. CDR1 and CDR2 (germline): LNHNV, YYDKDF (reference sequence). CDR3 length: 12 amino acids.

The chain employs TRBV6-1 and TRBJ2-7; unclear D gene. CDR1 is MNHNS and CDR2 is SASEGT in the germline V gene. V gave up 6 bases and J gave up 3 bases, with 12 bases separating them. There are 13 residues in the CDR3. The CDR3 sequence: CASSPALHYEQYF. The CDR3 DNA is TGTGCCAGCAGCCCCGCGTTGCACTACGAGCAGTACTTC.

CDR3 coding DNA: TGTGCCAGTAGTATAGGGGGTGCTAGCGGGAGAACCTACGAGCAGTACTTC. This gives the protein CASSIGGASGRTYEQYF. The chain couples TRBV19 to TRBJ2-7; TRBD2 aligns across 10 bases. CDR1 LNHDA and CDR2 SQIVND come from the germline V gene (reference sequence). The CDR3 extends over 17 amino acids. The junction had 8 bases not matched to a gene; V was cut back by 1 base and J by 2 bases.

The rearrangement links TRBV12-3 or TRBV12-4 to TRBJ1-4; D is perhaps TRBD1 (6 bases). Deletions cut 5 bases from V and 10 bases from J, with 17 bases between. The CDR3 extends over 14 amino acids. The CDR3 is CASSQGTRVGKLFF. CDR3 nucleotides: TGTGCCAGCAGTCAGGGGACCAGGGTTGGAAAACTGTTTTTT.